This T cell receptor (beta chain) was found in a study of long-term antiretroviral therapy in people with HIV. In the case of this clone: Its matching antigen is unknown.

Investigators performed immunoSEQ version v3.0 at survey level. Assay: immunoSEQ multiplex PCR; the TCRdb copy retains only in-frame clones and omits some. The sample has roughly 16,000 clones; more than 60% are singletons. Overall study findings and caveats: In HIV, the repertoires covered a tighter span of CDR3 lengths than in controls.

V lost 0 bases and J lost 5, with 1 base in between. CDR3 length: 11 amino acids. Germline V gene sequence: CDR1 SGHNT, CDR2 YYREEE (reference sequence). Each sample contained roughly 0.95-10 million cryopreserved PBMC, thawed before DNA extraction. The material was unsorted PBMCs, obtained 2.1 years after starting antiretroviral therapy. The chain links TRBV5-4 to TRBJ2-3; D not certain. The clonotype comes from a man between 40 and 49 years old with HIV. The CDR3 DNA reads TGTGCCAGCAGCTTGGTAGATACGCAGTATTTT. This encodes CASSLVDTQYF.